These T cell receptor beta chains were read from a single sample in a study of identical twins. Each CDR3 protein is one row after TCRdb ran MiXCR on the 5' RACE reads. The table has under 800,000 distinct CDR3 sequences, around 20% seen once. This sample was shared with a second study, whose subject was T cells expressing NK-cell markers.

Sequences were obtained from PBMCs. The receptors shown here come from a young woman in good health. Both conserved end residues are part of each CDR3. A D gene is named only where the DNA matches it firmly. Where a row states a size, it is once, few, many or the class of an expanded clone; other rows omit it.

size,J,D,V,length,CDR3,DNA
-,TRBJ1-2,-,TRBV11-2,14,CASSFAGTNYGYTF,TGTGCCAGCAGCTTCGCAGGGACTAACTATGGCTACACCTTC
many,TRBJ1-2,-,TRBV12-3/TRBV12-4,11,CASSEFGGYTF,TGTGCCAGCAGCGAATTTGGAGGCTACACCTTC
-,TRBJ2-3,-,TRBV9,13,CASSGSLTDTQYF,TGTGCCAGCAGCGGTTCCCTCACAGATACGCAGTATTTT
few,TRBJ2-7,-,TRBV9,15,CASSGEGSNLYEQYF,TGTGCCAGCAGCGGAGAAGGCAGCAATCTATACGAGCAGTACTTC
few,TRBJ2-1,-,TRBV13,13,CASSPPQGNEQFF,TGTGCCAGCAGTCCTCCCCAGGGTAATGAGCAGTTCTTC
few,TRBJ2-7,TRBD2,TRBV9,16,CASSTQTSLNLYEQYF,TGTGCCAGCAGCACCCAGACTAGCCTGAACCTCTACGAGCAGTACTTC
once,TRBJ2-1,TRBD2,TRBV9,16,CASSVAGGGPYNEQFF,TGTGCCAGCAGCGTAGCGGGCGGGGGTCCCTACAATGAGCAGTTCTTC
few,TRBJ2-1,-,TRBV7-9,16,CASSSRGGASYNEQFF,TGTGCCAGCAGCTCCCGAGGAGGGGCGTCCTACAATGAGCAGTTCTTC
-,TRBJ2-3,TRBD2,TRBV9,16,CASRGLAGGLPDTQYF,TGTGCCAGCAGGGGCTTAGCGGGAGGGCTCCCAGATACGCAGTATTTT
few,TRBJ1-2,TRBD1,TRBV29-1,13,CSAADRVGSGYTF,TGCAGCGCCGCGGACAGGGTAGGATCTGGCTACACCTTC